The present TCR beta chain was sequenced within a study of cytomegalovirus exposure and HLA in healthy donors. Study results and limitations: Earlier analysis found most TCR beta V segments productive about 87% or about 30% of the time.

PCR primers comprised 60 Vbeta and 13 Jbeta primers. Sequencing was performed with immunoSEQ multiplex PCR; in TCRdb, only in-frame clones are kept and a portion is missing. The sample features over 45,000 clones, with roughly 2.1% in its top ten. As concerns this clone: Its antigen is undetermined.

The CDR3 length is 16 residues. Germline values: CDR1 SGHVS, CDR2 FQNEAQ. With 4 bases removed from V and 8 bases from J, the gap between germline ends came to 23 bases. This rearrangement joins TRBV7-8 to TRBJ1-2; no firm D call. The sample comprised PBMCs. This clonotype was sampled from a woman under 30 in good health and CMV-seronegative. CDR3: CASSSSPAAAVGGYTF. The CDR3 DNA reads TGTGCCAGCAGCTCCTCTCCCGCGGCAGCGGTTGGGGGCTACACCTTC.